This T cell receptor beta chain originates from a study of T cells in tuberculosis. Overall study context: The T cells targeted glucose monomycolate, a mycobacterial lipid, via CD1B. PBMC were archived before or within 7 days of starting treatment.

The CDR3 extends over 18 amino acids. The germline V gene has CDR1 SNHLY and CDR2 FYNNEI. With 8 bases clipped from V and 0 bases from J, the junction kept 15 bases outside the gene matches. Assay used: immunoSEQ multiplex PCR; TCRdb lists only in-frame clones, some missing. Of 30,000 to 40,000 clones detected, approximately 93% appear once; the ten largest clones hold roughly 11%. This sample's time point: new active TB diagnosis, blood taken before or within 7 days of starting treatment. This TCR was recovered from an adult with tuberculosis. Sequenced here: PBMCs, sampled at tuberculosis diagnosis. V is TRBV2 and J is TRBJ2-1, with TRBD1 identical over 8 bases. CDR3 loop: CASVADREDLGSYNEQFF. Written as DNA, the CDR3 is TGTGCCAGCGTTGCGGACAGGGAGGACCTAGGCTCCTACAATGAGCAGTTCTTC.